This T cell receptor (beta chain) was recovered during a study of Graves' ophthalmopathy and Graves' hyperthyroidism listed by TCRdb under 2018. General notes on the study: Peripheral blood was collected before any treatment was given, at the time of initial diagnosis. In total, 135 blood samples were TCR-sequenced: 43 ophthalmopathy, 80 or so hyperthyroidism and some 17 hyperthyroidism-to-ophthalmopathy patients. After sampling, hyperthyroidism patients received methimazole starting at 30 mg daily, and ophthalmopathy patients received high-dose intravenous methylprednisolone. To explore V-J signatures that distinguish ophthalmopathy from hyperthyroidism, a discovery set of 100 patients was enrolled, made up of around 44 with ophthalmopathy and 55 to 65 with stable hyperthyroidism. In a handful of hyperthyroidism patients, the T-cell repertoire of thyroid tissue was compared with the T-cell repertoire of blood. An independent validation cohort was composed of roughly 19 hyperthyroidism patients and about 17 patients who later progressed from hyperthyroidism to ophthalmopathy. TCR beta repertoire signatures were used to distinguish Graves' ophthalmopathy from Graves' hyperthyroidism and to predict progression to ophthalmopathy.

Sequences LNHDA (CDR1) and SQIVND (CDR2) are obtained from the germline V gene (reference sequence). V was cut back by 6 bases and J by 0 bases, leaving a gap of 15 bases between them. From the cysteine up to the phenylalanine, the CDR3 has a length of 16 residues. Of all the DNA, just the CDR3 is kept, 48 bases in frame from base 1. For repertoire sequencing, TCR beta CDR3 regions were amplified from RNA transcripts. The first round of RT-PCR was done with HTBI primers and the Qiagen OneStep RT-PCR kit, and was followed by a second round of multiplex PCR, then size selection and purification. Libraries were sequenced paired-end with 100 bp reads on an Illumina HiSeq2000. Under the source paper's analysis protocol: Reads were processed with SOAPnuke, discarding reads with adapters, uncalled bases, mean Phred below 15, or no exact constant-primer or identifier match. High-quality paired reads were merged with COPE v1.2.5. Each unique nucleotide sequence was treated as a clonotype, and MiTCR v1.1 was used to align the clonotypes to the IMGT TRB V, D and J references. Only V-J combinations with frequency above 0.0001 were analysed, covering 99.2% of repertoires. For each V-J combination, a TCR clonal expansion and chaos score was defined as F50 clonal expansion divided by the chaos observed in the TCRdist matrix. Features were reduced by Welch's t-statistics and random forest to more than 10 V-J combinations, which fed a naive Bayes classifier. Thyroid-blood repertoire similarity was quantified with the Morisita-Horn index. In TCRdb, the public reads were trimmed at Q25 with fastp and aligned with MiXCR, with productive beta chains retained. A single entry per CDR3 protein holds the most common genes and DNA from its merged rows. These V and J calls originate from TCRdb's pipeline instead of the authors' own analysis. A total of about 740,000 distinct CDR3 sequences appear in this sample, approximately 40% of them only once. The ten largest clones represent approximately 46% of the sample.

Ophthalmopathy patients had moderately to severely active disease, Clinical Activity Score of at least 3, NOSPECS grade of at least 4, and disease duration under 3 months. Patients were excluded if they had other autoimmune diseases, uncontrolled infections, pregnancy or lactation. Clinical symptoms, serum thyroxine, TRAb, thyroid ultrasound and orbital computed tomography were used for diagnosis. Using Ficoll-Paque density gradient centrifugation, PBMCs were isolated from about 9.4 ml of fresh peripheral blood. Total RNA was extracted using Trizol reagent, and RNA quality was checked on an Agilent 2100 Bioanalyzer. Study-wide findings and limitations: Sample size was not predetermined statistically, and investigators were not blinded to group allocation. In validation, the model predicted ophthalmopathy progression with 70.59% sensitivity and roughly 72% specificity; 12 predicted patients were CT-confirmed with GO in a median of 6.5 months. Most expanded thyroid clonotypes with a frequency above 0.001 also appeared in blood, which suggests that blood repertoires may reflect the immune response in the thyroid. In cross-validation, the 13-signature model distinguished ophthalmopathy from stable hyperthyroidism with just over 85% sensitivity and 81% to 82% specificity, while in the test set the corresponding values were about 80% and 75%.

Regarding this clonotype: Which antigen it targets is not known. Base qualities are missing; no much larger clone stands one base away.

The source is an adult man with Graves' ophthalmopathy. The chain is assembled from TRBV19 and TRBJ1-3; matching of 5 bases hints at TRBD1 as the D gene. The sample taken for sequencing was peripheral blood. The CDR3 has the sequence CASSIRDHSSGNTIYF. The sequence in DNA is TGTGCCAGTAGCATCAGGGACCATTCCTCTGGAAACACCATATATTTT.